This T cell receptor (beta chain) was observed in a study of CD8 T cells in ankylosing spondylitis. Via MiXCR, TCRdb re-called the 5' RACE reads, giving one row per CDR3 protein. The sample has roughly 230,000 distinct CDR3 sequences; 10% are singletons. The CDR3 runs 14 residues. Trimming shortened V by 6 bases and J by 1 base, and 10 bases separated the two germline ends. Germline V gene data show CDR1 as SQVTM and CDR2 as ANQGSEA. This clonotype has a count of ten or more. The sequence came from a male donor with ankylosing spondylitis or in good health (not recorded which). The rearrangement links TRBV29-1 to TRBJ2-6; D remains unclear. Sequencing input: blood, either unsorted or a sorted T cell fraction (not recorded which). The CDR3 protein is CSVSEGSGANVLTF. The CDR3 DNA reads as TGCAGCGTGTCGGAAGGATCTGGGGCCAACGTCCTGACTTTC.